The 29 T cell receptor beta chains below all came from one sample that was sequenced in a study of memory CD4+ T cells and cytomegalovirus serostatus. Sequencing was performed with immunoSEQ multiplex PCR; in TCRdb, only in-frame clones are kept and a portion is missing. The repertoire has around 25,000 clones, over 70% of them found once; the top ten carry roughly 1%. The sort gate was single viable CD3+CD4+CD8-CD45RO+ cells for memory CD4+ T cells. The sequencing input was memory CD4+ T cells from blood. Source of these receptors: an adult in good health and CMV-seronegative.

This clone showed up just a few times. The chain uses TRBV7-2 and TRBJ2-2; possibly TRBD1 for D (6 bases). The CDR3 consists of 15 residues. The V gene's germline CDR1 is SGHTA and CDR2 FQGNSA. V lost 5 bases to trimming and J lost 4 bases, with 14 bases between them. The CDR3 nucleotides are TGTGCCAGCAGCCTAGGGGTAGGGGGCACCGGGGAGCTGTTTTTT. It encodes CASSLGVGGTGELFF.

The chain links TRBV19 to TRBJ2-5; 8 bases line up with TRBD1. The ends lost 3 bases at V and 3 bases at J; junction bases unmatched: 6. This CDR3 spans 15 amino acids. Germline CDR1 is LNHDA and CDR2 is SQIVND (reference sequence). The CDR3 DNA sequence: TGTGCCAGTAGTATGACAGGGGCCTCCAAAGAGACCCAGTACTTC. Its translation is CASSMTGASKETQYF.

The chain uses TRBV9 and TRBJ2-4; D is uncertain. V was pared by 2 bases and J by 0 bases, with 9 bases between. The CDR3 spans 15 residues. Per the germline V gene, CDR1 is SGDLS and CDR2 is YYNGEE. The CDR3 spells CASSVDSTAKNIQYF. The CDR3 region has the DNA TGTGCCAGCAGCGTTGATAGTACAGCCAAAAACATTCAGTACTTC.

This chain joins TRBV11-2 and TRBJ2-3; unclear D gene. The CDR3 extends over 14 amino acids. The germline gives CDR1 SGHAT, CDR2 FQNNGV. V lost 5 bases and J 3 bases, leaving 12 bases between the germline ends. This CDR3 is CASSLILGTDTQYF. CDR3 bases: TGTGCCAGCAGCCTAATCTTAGGGACAGATACGCAGTATTTT.

The chain uses TRBV18 and TRBJ1-1, with unresolved D. CDR1 and CDR2 (germline): KGHSH, LQKENI. V lost 1 base, J lost 4 bases, and 7 bases lay in between. The CDR3 is 13 amino acids. The CDR3 loop is CASSPRDGTEAFF. The CDR3 DNA sequence: TGTGCCAGCTCACCACGAGACGGCACTGAAGCTTTCTTT.

The rearrangement links TRBV11-2 to TRBJ2-1; D is perhaps TRBD1 (5 bases). V was cut by 2 bases and J by 4 bases, with 15 bases left in between. CDR1 SGHAT and CDR2 FQNNGV come from the germline V gene. This CDR3 is built from 16 residues. The CDR3 sequence is CASSLRAGKEYNEQFF. The DNA for the CDR3 is TGTGCCAGCAGCTTAAGGGCAGGGAAGGAGTACAATGAGCAGTTCTTC.

CDR3 sequence (DNA): TGTGCCAGCAGTAACAGGGCGAATGAGCAGTTCTTC. Its protein is CASSNRANEQFF. The chain combines TRBV11-2 with TRBJ2-1; possibly TRBD1 for D (6 bases). Germline V gene lookup returns CDR1 SGHAT and CDR2 FQNNGV. Trimming took 6 bases from V and 7 from J, leaving 10 bases between them. CDR3 length: 12 amino acids.

The V gene is TRBV4-3, the J gene TRBJ2-3; D remains unclear. V was shortened by 0 bases and J by 4 bases, with 5 bases between the two germline ends. CDR3 length: 13 residues. Germline CDR1 reads LGHNA; CDR2 reads YSLEER. The CDR3 protein is CASSQERPDTQYF. The CDR3 DNA follows: TGCGCCAGCAGCCAAGAGCGACCAGATACGCAGTATTTT.

V usage is TRBV30 and J usage is TRBJ1-5; TRBD1 might be the D (5 bases). CDR1 GTSNPN and CDR2 SVGIG come from the germline V gene (reference sequence). The CDR3 loop spans 15 amino acids. V gave up 0 bases and J gave up 1 base, with 10 bases separating them. Here the CDR3 reads CAWSVKGWSNQPQHF. The CDR3 nucleotides read TGTGCCTGGAGTGTAAAGGGGTGGAGCAATCAGCCCCAGCATTTT.

This clone was seen a few times. The chain combines TRBV7-6 with TRBJ2-3; a possible D gene is TRBD2 (6 bases). Trimming removed 3 bases at V and 0 bases at J, with 7 bases between. The germline V gene has CDR1 SGHVS and CDR2 FNYEAQ. The CDR3 length is 14 residues. CDR3 protein: CASSFSGSTDTQYF. The CDR3 DNA is TGTGCCAGCAGCTTTAGCGGTAGCACAGATACGCAGTATTTT.

The DNA of the CDR3 is TGTGCCAGCAGCTCCCCGACTCAACCTCCCTACGAGCAGTACTTC. This encodes CASSSPTQPPYEQYF. The chain employs TRBV7-2 and TRBJ2-7; D not certain. Germline CDR1 is SGHTA and CDR2 is FQGNSA. V dropped 4 bases and J dropped 2 bases, with 15 bases sitting between them. The CDR3 extends over 15 amino acids.

V gene TRBV4-3 combines with J gene TRBJ2-5; D is unresolved. This CDR3 contains 15 residues. V shed 1 base and J shed 5 bases, with 14 bases lying between them. In germline, CDR1 is LGHNA, CDR2 YSLEER. Here the CDR3 DNA reads TGCGCCAGCAGCCAAGTTAGGAGAACTGCTGAGACCCAGTACTTC. Protein: CASSQVRRTAETQYF.

This chain uses TRBV28 with TRBJ2-1; 10 positions agree with TRBD1. The CDR3 length is 16 residues. V shed 5 bases and J 3 bases; nucleotides not matched to a gene: 7. CDR1 and CDR2 (germline): MDHEN, SYDVKM. CDR3 DNA: TGTGCCAGCAGTACCCCGGGACAGGGGTTCTACAATGAGCAGTTCTTC. Translated: CASSTPGQGFYNEQFF.

The gene calls are TRBV20-1 and TRBJ1-1; D remains ambiguous. The CDR3 has 8 amino acids. Germline V lookup: CDR1 DFQATT, CDR2 SNEGSKA (reference sequence). V was pared by 0 bases and J by 10 bases, with 0 bases between. The CDR3 reads CSAREAFF. The CDR3 DNA is TGCAGTGCTAGAGAAGCTTTCTTT.

This clone appeared once. The rearrangement uses TRBV7-9 and TRBJ2-3, with D unresolved. V lost 4 bases and J lost 6, with 11 bases in between. Germline-derived CDR1 and CDR2 are SEHNR and FQNEAQ (reference sequence). The CDR3 sequence is 13 residues long. CDR3 DNA sequence: TGTGCCAGCAGCTCAGAAGGTCAGGATACGCAGTATTTT. Residues: CASSSEGQDTQYF.

This clone came up a few times. The CDR3 nucleotides are TGTGCCAGCAGCCGAACCAGGGGGCAAGGAAACACCATATATTTT. Protein: CASSRTRGQGNTIYF. The rearrangement joins TRBV4-2 to TRBJ1-3; 8 bases are shared with TRBD1. Unmatched junction bases numbered 6, after V lost 4 bases and J lost 4 bases. Germline CDR1 and CDR2: LGHNA and YNFKEQ. The CDR3 covers 15 residues.

This clone was recorded a few times. The chain combines TRBV28 with TRBJ1-3; no definite D call. The V and J ends lost 2 bases and 4 bases respectively, with 3 bases between them. The CDR3 totals 12 residues. The V gene's germline CDR1 is MDHEN and CDR2 SYDVKM. CDR3: CASSLTGNTIYF. CDR3 DNA sequence: TGTGCCAGCAGTTTAACGGGAAACACCATATATTTT.

The chain recombines TRBV30 with TRBJ1-1; D gene ambiguous. This CDR3 is built from 12 residues. Germline loops: CDR1 GTSNPN, CDR2 SVGIG (reference sequence). Trimming stripped 4 bases from V and 1 base from J, with 7 bases between. This CDR3 reads CAWKRENTEAFF. In DNA form, the CDR3 reads TGTGCCTGGAAACGGGAGAACACTGAAGCTTTCTTT.

This clone has just a few counts. V usage is TRBV28 and J usage is TRBJ1-5, with 9 bases matching TRBD1. CDR1 is MDHEN, CDR2 SYDVKM, per germline. CDR3 length: 15 residues. V lost 4 bases to trimming and J lost 5 bases; unmatched junction nucleotides: 6. CDR3 amino acids: CASSSTGTGYQPQHF. CDR3 coding DNA: TGTGCCAGCAGTTCCACCGGGACAGGGTATCAGCCCCAGCATTTT. The whole variable domain, filled in from reference TRBV28 and TRBJ1-5, reads DVKVTQSSRYLVKRTGEKVFLECVQDMDHENMFWYRQDPGLGLRLIYFSYDVKMKEKGDIPEGYSVSREKKERFSLILESASTNQTSMYLCASSSTGTGYQPQHFGDGTRLSIL.

J is TRBJ2-1 and V is TRBV10-3; 11 nucleotides line up with TRBD2. The CDR3 spans 14 residues. The V gene end was trimmed by 8 bases and the J gene end by 9 bases; junction bases not matched to a gene: 9. CDR1 and CDR2 from the germline V gene are ENHRY and SYGVKD. The CDR3 nucleotides read TGTGCCATCGGGGGTAGCGGGGGGGCCGCTGAGCAGTTCTTC. Its protein product is CAIGGSGGAAEQFF.

The CDR3 reads CASSNHQAGSLNEQYF. DNA of the CDR3: TGCGCCAGCAGCAACCATCAAGCGGGGTCCCTGAACGAGCAGTACTTC. The chain carries TRBV10-1 and TRBJ2-7, with TRBD2 identical over 7 bases. V dropped 6 bases and J dropped 5; count of bases not matched to a gene: 16. The CDR3 spans 16 residues. Germline CDR1 is WNHNN and CDR2 is SYGVQD (reference sequence).

The chain uses TRBV23-1 and TRBJ2-5; weak D call: TRBD2 (7 bases). TRBV23-1 has ORF status, its function being uncertain. The CDR3 is made up of 16 amino acids. V was clipped by 0 bases and J by 5 bases, with 16 bases between them. CDR3 sequence (DNA): TGCGCCAGCAGTCAATCCCGGGGGGCCGCCGCGGAGACCCAGTACTTC. This translates into CASSQSRGAAAETQYF.

The rearrangement joins TRBV18 to TRBJ2-5; TRBD1 is a possible D gene (5 bases). This CDR3 comprises 15 residues. V gave up 4 bases and J gave up 9 bases, with 21 bases separating them. From germline, CDR1 is KGHSH and CDR2 LQKENI. In DNA, the CDR3 is TGTGCCAGCTCACGTCAACGGACGCCGGAAGGGGCCCAGTACTTC. Translation: CASSRQRTPEGAQYF.

This clone is labeled as medium-sized. V and J are TRBV7-8 and TRBJ2-7; D gene uncertain. Trimming took off 0 bases at V and 5 bases at J, with 5 bases between the two ends. CDR1 is SGHVS and CDR2 is FQNEAQ in the germline V gene. CDR3 size: 12 residues. The CDR3 DNA follows: TGTGCCAGCAGCTTAGCAGTCCACGAGCAGTACTTC. It encodes CASSLAVHEQYF.

The rearrangement joins TRBV4-2 to TRBJ1-1; perhaps TRBD1 as D (5 bases). Germline loops: CDR1 LGHNA, CDR2 YNFKEQ. Trimming removed 1 base at V and 5 bases at J, with 11 bases between. The CDR3 spans 14 residues. The CDR3 bases are TGTGCCAGCAGCCAAGGACGGGGGAGGACTGAAGCTTTCTTT. Protein sequence: CASSQGRGRTEAFF.

The rearrangement links TRBV27 to TRBJ1-2, with D unresolved. CDR3 length: 12 residues. Germline assignment: CDR1 MNHEY and CDR2 SMNVEV (reference sequence). Trimming shortened V by 11 bases and J by 5 bases, and 15 bases separated the two germline ends. The CDR3: CAPTPLIYGYTF. CDR3 sequence (DNA): TGTGCCCCTACGCCCCTTATATATGGCTACACCTTC.

The CDR3 nucleotides are TGTGCCAGCAGCGTAGACGCAGCCACCTACGAGCAGTACTTC. Residues: CASSVDAATYEQYF. The chain combines TRBV9 with TRBJ2-7; D call uncertain. V shed 0 bases and J shed 2 bases, with 9 bases lying between them. CDR1 is SGDLS, CDR2 YYNGEE, per germline. The CDR3 has 14 residues. The complete variable domain, with remaining parts taken from reference TRBV9 and TRBJ2-7, reads DSGVTQTPKHLITATGQRVTLRCSPRSGDLSVYWYQQSLDQGLQFLIQYYNGEERAKGNILERFSAQQFPDLHSELNLSSLELGDSALYFCASSVDAATYEQYFGPGTRLTVT.

This chain uses TRBV30 with TRBJ1-6, with 9 bases lining up with TRBD1. CDR3 length: 15 residues. Germline V gene lookup returns CDR1 GTSNPN and CDR2 SVGIG (reference sequence). The V and J ends lost 2 bases and 9 bases, in that order; junction bases with no gene match: 8. The CDR3 region has the DNA TGTGCCTGGAGTCCCCGGGACAGGGTGGTTTCACCCCTCCACTTT. As protein: CAWSPRDRVVSPLHF.

This chain uses TRBV23-1 with TRBJ2-5; 7 bases align to TRBD2. TRBV23-1 is an open reading frame, and its role is uncertain. This CDR3 is 16 amino acids long. The V segment lost 6 bases and the J segment 7 bases; nucleotides outside the gene matches: 17. The CDR3 coding sequence is TGCGCCAGCAGGGACCTACTAGCGCGCCCTTTGTTGACCCAGTACTTC. It specifies CASRDLLARPLLTQYF.